The clone carrying this TCR beta chain was counted ten times or more. Trimming removed 5 bases at V and 1 base at J, with 11 bases between. Germline CDR1 SGHVS, CDR2 FQNEAQ. CDR3 length: 14 amino acids. The data belong to a study of T cell repertoires in cytomegalovirus infection. About the study: Both CMV infection and a matching HLA type were indicated by public TCR beta signatures.

TCRdb independently ran MiXCR on the reads; one entry per CDR3 protein. The table has roughly 200,000 distinct CDR3 sequences, roughly 15% seen once; the top ten hold around 27%. The J gene is TRBJ2-5, the V gene TRBV7-8, with a possible D match to TRBD2 (6 bases). This clonotype was obtained from a human donor in good health (CMV status not recorded). Some clones in this sample may be carry-over from other donors' samples. Sequenced: CD8+ T cells from PBMCs. The CDR3 DNA reads TGTGCCAGCAGCGGGGGACTGCGCCAAGAGACCCAGTACTTC. Translating gives CASSGGLRQETQYF.